This T cell receptor (beta chain) was identified during a study of regulatory and conventional T cells in RAG deficiency. Germline V gives CDR1 KGHSH, CDR2 LQKENI. Deletions cut 3 bases from V and 5 bases from J, with 4 bases between. The CDR3 runs to 11 residues. This table comes from immunoSEQ multiplex PCR, and its TCRdb copy is limited to in-frame clones, with some not included. The table has hundreds of clones, approximately 37% seen once. With regard to this clone: What it binds is not known.

The study's findings and limits: Treg unique TCR beta sequences were approximately 99-fold fewer in Omenn syndrome and CID/AS patients than controls.

The sorted conventional CD4+ T cells were CD25-low and CD127-high, with genomic DNA sequenced. The specimen sequenced was CD4+ effector T cells sorted from blood. The chain employs TRBV18 and TRBJ2-5; D ambiguous. The receptor was isolated from a human donor with RAG deficiency presenting as severe combined immunodeficiency. CDR3 residues: CASSPRETQYF. As DNA, the CDR3 is TGTGCCAGCTCACCTCGCGAGACCCAGTACTTC.